The T cell receptor (beta chain) under discussion was sequenced for a study of cytomegalovirus exposure and HLA in healthy donors. The wider study: The same platform used for the roughly 650 first-cohort repertoires was also used for the 120 or so validation repertoires, as a later analysis reported.

The assay was immunoSEQ multiplex PCR, and TCRdb's table has in-frame clones only and misses some. The sample yields some 140,000 clones, about 82% seen once. A single count supports this clone. What it recognizes is unknown. Study findings and constraints: The tendency of first-cohort TCR clusters to co-occur in the 120 validation repertoires was the finding of a later analysis.

The CDR3 loop spans 13 amino acids. V was cut by 10 bases and J by 0 bases, with 12 bases left in between. The germline V gene encodes CDR1 MNHNY and CDR2 SVGAGI (reference sequence). This clonotype originated in a human donor in good health. The V gene is TRBV6-6, the J gene TRBJ1-2; D gene unclear. Sequencing input: PBMCs. The CDR3 protein is CATPSVANYGYTF. CDR3 nucleotide sequence: TGTGCCACCCCGTCGGTAGCTAACTATGGCTACACCTTC.